The sequence of this T cell receptor (beta chain) was determined in a study of radiotherapy plus CTLA-4 blockade in lung cancer. Method: immunoSEQ multiplex PCR; TCRdb's copy keeps in-frame clones and lacks some. The table lists over 100,000 clones, around 84% of them singletons, with less than 4% in the top ten. This CDR3 contains 14 residues. CDR1 MRHNA and CDR2 SNTAGT come from the germline V gene. V shed 4 bases and J 4 bases; nucleotides not matched to a gene: 7. Focal radiation plus CTLA-4 blockade with ipilimumab was given to patients with chemo-refractory metastatic non-small-cell lung cancer.

V gene TRBV6-4 combines with J gene TRBJ2-7, with TRBD2 matching 7 bases. This TCR was recovered from a human donor with non-small cell lung cancer that progressed on radiotherapy plus ipilimumab. Some clones in this sample may be carry-over from other donors' samples. Sample: peripheral blood, taken from a patient treated with radiotherapy plus ipilimumab. CDR3 nucleotides: TGTGCCAGCAGTGGGGGGGGTGGCTTTTACGAGCAGTACTTC. Translated, it gives CASSGGGGFYEQYF.